This T cell receptor beta chain was documented in a study of TIL therapy for anti-PD-1-resistant metastatic lung cancer. Study context: Median patient age was approximately 59, ranging 38-75 years. Tumors carried a median about 1.6 non-synonymous mutations per megabase. Most patients had lung adenocarcinoma; a few tumors were EGFR-mutant, two ALK-rearranged; half smoked currently or formerly.

Time point: pre-treatment sample, taken before nivolumab and TIL therapy. Overall study results and limits: After infusion, TIL clonotypes partly replaced peripheral T cells and declined over months.

This CDR3 contains 13 residues. Germline V gene lookup returns CDR1 SGHRS and CDR2 YFSETQ. The V end was cut by 5 bases, the J end by 5 bases, with 13 bases between. Notes on this clone: Its antigen is undetermined.

The libraries were made with immunoSEQ v3. Only in-frame clones appear in the TCRdb table, and some are missing; sequencing was by immunoSEQ multiplex PCR. The sample contains around 50,000 clones, about 70% of which appear only once. This chain uses TRBV5-1 with TRBJ2-5; TRBD2 is a possible D gene (7 bases). Sample: blood, taken at baseline. The receptor's source is a person aged 25 to 80 with non-small cell lung cancer. The CDR3: CASSGGARETQYF. CDR3 nucleotide sequence: TGCGCCAGCAGTGGGGGGGCTCGTGAGACCCAGTACTTC.